These 24 T cell receptor beta chains originate from one sample sequenced in a study of metastatic and nonmetastatic thyroid tumors. Nobody among the patients had been given any treatment before thyroid surgery. Using MiXCR, TCRdb reanalyzed the PCR reads. The table lists around 35,000 clones, 17% of them singletons. The sample taken for sequencing was blood. Source of these receptors: a male donor with papillary thyroid cancer or a benign thyroid nodule (not recorded which). Some clones in this sample may be carry-over from other donors' samples.

This clone was counted a few times. The gene calls are TRBV12-3 or TRBV12-4 and TRBJ2-7; TRBD1 is a possible D gene (6 bases). V lost 3 bases and J lost 5, with 17 bases in between. This CDR3 spans 15 amino acids. CDR3 sequence: CASSFVGQGNDEQYF. CDR3 DNA: TGTGCCAGCAGTTTTGTCGGTCAGGGGAACGACGAGCAGTACTTC.

This clone showed up many times. This chain connects TRBV5-1 to TRBJ1-6, with TRBD1 matching 8 bases. Trimming removed 4 bases from V and 6 bases from J; junction bases left unmatched: 9. From germline, CDR1 is SGHRS and CDR2 YFSETQ. The CDR3 is 16 amino acids. CDR3: CASSIWTGLANSPLHF. The CDR3 DNA reads TGCGCCAGCAGCATTTGGACAGGGTTGGCTAATTCACCCCTCCACTTT.

Many counts were recorded for this clone. The chain employs TRBV7-2 and TRBJ2-1, with 12 bases that match TRBD2. The CDR3 loop spans 17 amino acids. V gave up 1 base and J gave up 6 bases; unmatched junction bases: 7. CDR1 is SGHTA, CDR2 FQGNSA, per germline. CDR3 in DNA: TGTGCCAGCAGCTTAGTGGCTAGCGGGAGGGCCCTCAATGAGCAGTTCTTC. It specifies CASSLVASGRALNEQFF.

This clone came up a few times. The chain is built from TRBV9 and TRBJ2-1, with 8 bases matching TRBD2. Losses at the gene ends were 4 bases for V and 9 bases for J; bases not matched to a gene: 12. The CDR3 is 15 residues long. The germline gives CDR1 SGDLS, CDR2 YYNGEE. CDR3 DNA sequence: TGTGCCAGCAGCTCACCGGGACTAGGTATCCGTGAGCAGTTCTTC. Translation gives CASSSPGLGIREQFF.

In its sample, this clone was seen many times. V usage is TRBV4-2 and J usage is TRBJ2-1; 11 positions agree with TRBD2. CDR3 size: 17 residues. In germline, CDR1 is LGHNA, CDR2 YNFKEQ. V was pared by 4 bases and J by 5 bases, with 10 bases of the junction left unmatched. The CDR3 nucleotides read TGTGCCAGCAGCCTCCGAACAACTAGCGGGGGAAACAATGAGCAGTTCTTC. Protein: CASSLRTTSGGNNEQFF.

This chain joins TRBV9 and TRBJ2-5; D remains unclear. CDR3 length: 14 amino acids. The V gene's germline CDR1 is SGDLS and CDR2 YYNGEE. V was cut by 0 bases and J by 3 bases, with 9 bases left in between. CDR3 amino acids: CASSVVGGKETQYF. The CDR3 DNA sequence: TGTGCCAGCAGCGTAGTTGGTGGAAAAGAGACCCAGTACTTC.

This clone was seen only a few times. Additional DNA sequences in this sample encode the identical CDR3. The V and J genes are TRBV7-8 and TRBJ2-2; 7 positions match TRBD2. Germline CDR1 reads SGHVS; CDR2 reads FQNEAQ. This CDR3 has 17 residues. V was pared by 5 bases and J by 6 bases, with 15 bases of the junction left unmatched. The CDR3 DNA reads TGTGCCAGCAGCCCTGGGAGGGAGGGAGGCGTCGCCGGGGAGCTGTTTTTT. This sequence encodes CASSPGREGGVAGELFF.

Regarding this clone: At one of its ends the junction is not consistent with the germline gene, which may arise from a read error. The rearrangement links TRBV20-1 to TRBJ2-1; D may be TRBD2 (5 bases). This CDR3 spans 16 amino acids. Germline-derived CDR1 and CDR2 are DFQATT and SNEGSKA (reference sequence). DNA for the CDR3: TGCATTGCTAGACTGCCCCTAGCCCTGTCCTACAATGAGCAGTTCTTC. It yields the protein CIARLPLALSYNEQFF.

The J gene is TRBJ1-1, the V gene TRBV7-9; tentative D call: TRBD1 (5 bases). CDR1 is SEHNR and CDR2 is FQNEAQ in the germline V gene (reference sequence). The CDR3 loop spans 15 amino acids. The ends were cut back, 1 base at V and 10 bases at J, with 19 bases in the middle. The DNA of the CDR3 is TGTGCCAGCAGCTTAGGGGGGGTGGTGGCTCGTCGAGCTTTCTTT. Protein sequence: CASSLGGVVARRAFF.

This clone was picked up one time. The conserved phenylalanine or tryptophan is not found at the CDR3 terminus, so this likely reflects a read error. The chain carries TRBV5-6 and TRBJ2-5, with D perhaps TRBD1 (6 bases). The CDR3 loop spans 17 amino acids. From germline, CDR1 is SGHDT and CDR2 YYEEEE. V lost 1 base, J lost 3 bases, and 19 bases lay in between. CDR3 nucleotides: TGTGCCAGCAGCTTGTCCGGACAGTGGACAATAAAAGAGACCCAGTACCTC. This translates into CASSLSGQWTIKETQYL.

This clone was found many times. The V gene is TRBV6-1, the J gene TRBJ1-6, with 7 bases that match TRBD1. Looked up from germline, CDR1 is MNHNS and CDR2 is SASEGT. V trimming: 8 bases; J trimming: 2 bases; junction bases outside the gene matches: 9. The CDR3 consists of 16 residues. CDR3 nucleotides: TGTGCCAGCTATCGTACAGGGGAACCCTATAATTCACCCCTCCACTTT. It codes for CASYRTGEPYNSPLHF.

In its sample, this clone was seen many times. The rearrangement uses TRBV7-2 and TRBJ2-5; tentatively, D is TRBD1 (5 bases). V dropped 4 bases and J dropped 1 base, with 7 bases sitting between them. Germline V CDR1 and CDR2: SGHTA, FQGNSA. The CDR3 sequence is 13 residues long. CDR3 in DNA: TGTGCCAGCAGCTCCAGGGTCCAAGAGACCCAGTACTTC. It translates to CASSSRVQETQYF.

This clone was observed many times. The rearrangement uses TRBV29-1 and TRBJ2-1, with 8 positions matching TRBD1. The J segment lost 6 bases and the V segment lost 3 bases, leaving 7 bases of the junction unmatched. CDR3 length: 14 amino acids. CDR1 SQVTM and CDR2 ANQGSEA come from the germline V gene. The CDR3 DNA follows: TGCAGCGTTGATAGGCAGGGGGCATCCAATGAGCAGTTCTTC. It yields the protein CSVDRQGASNEQFF.

This sequence joins TRBV18 and TRBJ2-1, with TRBD1 identical over 8 bases. Per germline, CDR1 KGHSH and CDR2 LQKENI. V was pared by 3 bases and J by 7 bases, with 8 bases of the junction left unmatched. CDR3 length: 15 amino acids. The CDR3 DNA sequence: TGTGCCAGCTCACCGCCAAGGACAGGGCATAATGAGCAGTTCTTC. As protein: CASSPPRTGHNEQFF.

Judged by abundance, this clone is medium-sized. V usage is TRBV6-1 and J usage is TRBJ1-6; 9 positions agree with TRBD1. The V gene end was trimmed by 1 base and the J gene end by 5 bases; junction bases not matched to a gene: 0. This CDR3 spans 15 amino acids. Germline V lookup: CDR1 MNHNS, CDR2 SASEGT. In nucleotides, the CDR3 is TGTGCCAGCAGTGAAGGGACAGGGGATAATTCACCCCTCCACTTT. This encodes CASSEGTGDNSPLHF.

To note about this clone: Compared with germline, one end of the junction differs, possibly owing to a read error. The V gene is TRBV5-1, the J gene TRBJ2-1; D is perhaps TRBD2 (5 bases). This CDR3 region has 14 residues. CDR1 and CDR2 (germline): SGHRS, YFSETQ. This chain's CDR3 is CASRLGSSYNEQFF. The CDR3, as DNA: TGCGCCAGCAGATTGGGGAGCTCATACAATGAGCAGTTCTTC.

The rearrangement joins TRBV27 to TRBJ2-7; D possibly corresponds to TRBD2 (5 bases). Germline lookup yields CDR1 MNHEY and CDR2 SMNVEV (reference sequence). V was cut by 5 bases and J by 10 bases, with 15 bases left in between. CDR3 length: 12 residues. The CDR3 here is CASSVLGSDQYF. CDR3 nucleotides: TGTGCCAGCAGTGTACTGGGTAGCGATCAGTACTTC.

The chain combines TRBV7-8 with TRBJ2-7; D remains unclear. There are 13 residues in the CDR3. Germline assignment: CDR1 SGHVS and CDR2 FQNEAQ. Deletions cut 4 bases from V and 4 bases from J, with 11 bases between. This CDR3 reads CASSSDKVYEQYF. CDR3 bases: TGTGCCAGCAGCTCCGACAAGGTTTACGAGCAGTACTTC. Full variable domain (outside the CDR3, taken from reference TRBV7-8 and TRBJ2-7): GAGVSQSPRYKVAKRGQDVALRCDPISGHVSLFWYQQALGQGPEFLTYFQNEAQLDKSGLPSDRFFAERPEGSVSTLKIQRTQQEDSAVYLCASSSDKVYEQYFGPGTRLTVT.

In this sample, this clone turned up a few times. This chain links TRBV12-3 or TRBV12-4 with TRBJ1-6; 9 bases are a match to TRBD1. This CDR3 has 13 amino acids. J was trimmed by 9 bases and V by 9 bases; bases with no gene match: 6. CDR3 residues: CARRGTGSSPLHF. CDR3 coding DNA: TGTGCCAGAAGAGGGACAGGGTCTTCACCCCTCCACTTT.

The V call is TRBV5-1, the J call TRBJ2-5, with unresolved D. Germline-derived CDR1 and CDR2 are SGHRS and YFSETQ. This CDR3 contains 13 residues. V gave up 0 bases and J gave up 1 base, with 4 bases separating them. The CDR3 here is CASSLVIQETQYF. The CDR3 nucleotides read TGCGCCAGCAGCTTGGTCATCCAAGAGACCCAGTACTTC.

In the case of this clone: A much larger clone lies one base from this, so it may be a read error. The chain recombines TRBV11-1 with TRBJ2-5; D is unclear. CDR1 and CDR2 (germline): SGHAT, FQDESV (reference sequence). The CDR3 runs 15 residues. With 4 bases removed from V and 1 base from J, the gap between germline ends came to 13 bases. The CDR3 here is CASSSHWMVQETQYF. The CDR3 coding sequence is TGTGCCAGCAGCTCGCATTGGATGGTCCAAGAGACCCAGTACTTC.

Many counts were recorded for this clone. The CDR3 spells CASSPSGGALTEQYF. CDR3 sequence (DNA): TGTGCCAGCTCACCTTCCGGGGGCGCCTTAACCGAGCAGTACTTC. The chain uses TRBV18 and TRBJ2-7, with D perhaps matching TRBD1 or TRBD2 (6 bases each). With 3 bases removed from V and 6 bases from J, the gap between germline ends came to 18 bases. The CDR3 length is 15 residues. Germline V lookup: CDR1 KGHSH, CDR2 LQKENI.

The chain is built from TRBV18 and TRBJ1-6; no clear D. CDR1 is KGHSH, CDR2 LQKENI, per germline. The CDR3 extends over 13 amino acids. V was cut by 0 bases and J by 6 bases, with 3 bases left in between. DNA for the CDR3: TGTGCCAGCTCACCACCGAGTAATTCACCCCTCCACTTT. Residues: CASSPPSNSPLHF.

This clone has a count of ten or more. This chain connects TRBV6-1 to TRBJ2-3, with D perhaps matching TRBD2 (5 bases). The CDR3 is 15 amino acids. Trimming took 6 bases from V and 2 from J, leaving 15 bases between them. Germline values: CDR1 MNHNS, CDR2 SASEGT. CDR3 in DNA: TGTGCCAGCAGGTCGGGGTCCGCATTCACAGATACGCAGTATTTT. It codes for CASRSGSAFTDTQYF.